One and the same sample provided the 30 T cell receptor beta chains below, sequenced in a study of early T cells in non-severe SARS-CoV-2 infection. Each CDR3 protein is one row after TCRdb ran MiXCR on the 5' RACE reads. The table has roughly 100,000 distinct CDR3 sequences, 13% seen once. The material sequenced was whole blood. The receptors stem from an adult who was a healthcare worker with PCR-confirmed SARS-CoV-2 infection or an uninfected control (not recorded which).

In its sample, this clonotype was seen a few times. This chain uses TRBV12-3 or TRBV12-4 with TRBJ2-7; D tentatively fits TRBD1 or TRBD2 (5 bases each). CDR3 length equals 13 residues. V lost 5 bases, J lost 3 bases, and 11 bases lay in between. The CDR3 coding sequence is TGTGCCAGCAGTGCCCGGGACCACTACGAGCAGTACTTC. Residues: CASSARDHYEQYF.

This clonotype came up many times. The gene calls are TRBV20-1 and TRBJ2-5; TRBD2 matches at 8 bases. The length of the CDR3 is 14 residues. V gave up 6 bases and J gave up 2 bases; unmatched junction bases: 8. Germline CDR1 reads DFQATT; CDR2 reads SNEGSKA (reference sequence). The CDR3 region has the DNA TGCAGTGCAAACGAGCGGGGGAGACAAGAGACCCAGTACTTC. Amino acids: CSANERGRQETQYF.

In this sample, this clonotype turned up a few times. The rearrangement joins TRBV29-1 to TRBJ1-2; no definite D call. The CDR3 is 14 residues long. V lost 0 bases and J lost 4, with 12 bases in between. The germline CDR1 and CDR2 sequences are SQVTM and ANQGSEA. The CDR3 nucleotides read TGCAGCGTTGAAGAAGTTGAGTATTCCTATGGCTACACCTTC. Protein sequence: CSVEEVEYSYGYTF.

The chain is built from TRBV11-2 and TRBJ2-3; D may be TRBD2 (6 bases). CDR1 SGHAT and CDR2 FQNNGV come from the germline V gene. The CDR3 runs to 13 residues. CDR3 nucleotides: TGTGTCGTGGGAGGCCGGGCTGGGGATACGCAGTATTTT. This codes for CVVGGRAGDTQYF.

The rearrangement uses TRBV29-1 and TRBJ2-2; either TRBD1 or TRBD2 may fit D (6 bases each). This CDR3 region has 14 residues. V lost 5 bases, J lost 5 bases, and 15 bases lay in between. Germline assignment: CDR1 SQVTM and CDR2 ANQGSEA. CDR3 coding DNA: TGCAGCGTTCAAGTTCGGGGGCAAACCGGGGAGCTGTTTTTT. It yields the protein CSVQVRGQTGELFF.

The chain couples TRBV6-5 to TRBJ1-6; no firm D call. The CDR3 spans 9 residues. Germline CDR1 is MNHEY and CDR2 is SVGAGI. V shed 8 bases and J shed 11 bases, with 4 bases lying between them. This CDR3 is CASGPPLHF. The CDR3 coding sequence is TGTGCCAGCGGCCCACCCCTCCACTTT.

This clonotype was seen more than once but under ten times. The chain combines TRBV9 with TRBJ2-5; maybe TRBD2 (5 bases). Germline CDR1 reads SGDLS; CDR2 reads YYNGEE. Trimming left V 7 bases short and J 5 bases short, with 15 bases between. The CDR3 totals 13 residues. The CDR3, as DNA: TGTGCCAGCGGCGAGGGCCTTGAGGAGACCCAGTACTTC. Translating gives CASGEGLEETQYF.

This clonotype occurred many times. The chain has TRBV7-8 and TRBJ1-5; possible D gene TRBD1, 6 bases. Trimming took off 5 bases at V and 1 base at J, with 15 bases between the two ends. The CDR3 has 16 residues. Germline assignment: CDR1 SGHVS and CDR2 FQNEAQ. CDR3 sequence: CASSTHRDASNQPQHF. CDR3 nucleotides: TGTGCCAGCAGCACCCACAGGGACGCGAGCAATCAGCCCCAGCATTTT.

This clonotype was found many times. The chain recombines TRBV29-1 with TRBJ1-2; D call uncertain. With 4 bases removed from V and 0 bases from J, the gap between germline ends came to 12 bases. Germline V gene sequence: CDR1 SQVTM, CDR2 ANQGSEA. The CDR3 is made up of 14 amino acids. CDR3 residues: CSVVPVPANYGYTF. Written as DNA, the CDR3 is TGCAGCGTTGTTCCGGTACCCGCTAACTATGGCTACACCTTC.

The J gene is TRBJ1-1, the V gene TRBV5-1; tentatively, D is TRBD1 (6 bases). The V and J ends lost 3 bases and 6 bases respectively, with 18 bases between them. The CDR3 length is 15 residues. Germline CDR1 reads SGHRS; CDR2 reads YFSETQ. The CDR3 DNA reads as TGCGCCAGCAGCTCGGCGGCGGGGGGCGGCGCTGAAGCTTTCTTT. It encodes CASSSAAGGGAEAFF.

This clonotype was seen a few times. CDR3 amino acids: CSAHAGEGETQYF. In nucleotides, the CDR3 is TGCAGTGCCCACGCAGGGGAGGGGGAGACCCAGTACTTC. The chain carries TRBV20-1 and TRBJ2-5; D is possibly TRBD2 (7 bases). The CDR3 contains 13 residues. V was shortened by 6 bases and J by 5 bases, with 16 bases between the two germline ends. In germline, CDR1 is DFQATT, CDR2 SNEGSKA (reference sequence).

Many counts were recorded for this clonotype. The rearrangement links TRBV4-3 to TRBJ1-1, with 7 bases matching TRBD1. The CDR3 is 15 residues long. Germline-derived CDR1 and CDR2 are LGHNA and YSLEER. V was pared by 4 bases and J by 5 bases, with 10 bases of the junction left unmatched. The DNA for the CDR3 is TGCGCCAGCAGCCCTCGACAGGGTTTCGTAACTGAAGCTTTCTTT. Translation: CASSPRQGFVTEAFF.

In its sample, this clonotype was seen many times. The J gene is TRBJ2-4, the V gene TRBV6-1, with D hard to call. There are 13 residues in the CDR3. Per germline, CDR1 MNHNS and CDR2 SASEGT. V was shortened by 5 bases and J by 8 bases, with 13 bases between the two germline ends. The CDR3 DNA sequence: TGTGCCAGCAGTCGAGGCCAGTGGGACATTCAGTACTTC. Residues: CASSRGQWDIQYF.

Only a few counts were recorded for this clonotype. The gene calls are TRBV28 and TRBJ1-2; no reliable D call. The germline gives CDR1 MDHEN, CDR2 SYDVKM. Trimming cost V 2 bases and J 5 bases, with 18 bases left between them. This CDR3 has 16 residues. CDR3 DNA sequence: TGTGCCAGCAGTTTAGGTCAGGCCACGGGAATTTATGGCTACACCTTC. Protein: CASSLGQATGIYGYTF.

DNA of the CDR3: TGCAGTGCCCGAAGGACGCCCTATTCACCCCTCCACTTT. Protein product: CSARRTPYSPLHF. The gene calls are TRBV20-1 and TRBJ1-6; D is uncertain. The CDR3 extends over 13 amino acids. CDR1 is DFQATT and CDR2 is SNEGSKA in the germline V gene (reference sequence). Trimming took off 6 bases at V and 8 bases at J, with 14 bases between the two ends.

The rearrangement links TRBV29-1 to TRBJ2-7, with D perhaps TRBD2 (6 bases). Trimming took off 4 bases at V and 6 bases at J, with 13 bases between the two ends. This CDR3 has 12 amino acids. Germline V gives CDR1 SQVTM, CDR2 ANQGSEA. CDR3 amino acids: CSVVRSGGEQYF. The CDR3 region has the DNA TGCAGCGTTGTCCGCTCCGGGGGCGAGCAGTACTTC.

The chain recombines TRBV6-2 or TRBV6-3 with TRBJ2-7; D is perhaps TRBD2 (6 bases). V lost 5 bases and J 0 bases, leaving 11 bases between the germline ends. CDR3 length: 14 amino acids. Germline V gene sequence: CDR1 MNHEY, CDR2 SVGEGT. The CDR3 nucleotides are TGTGCCAGCAGTCCACCGGGACTCTCCTACGAGCAGTACTTC. Residues: CASSPPGLSYEQYF.

This clonotype was recorded at least ten times. V is TRBV19 and J is TRBJ1-2; possibly TRBD1 for D (5 bases). This CDR3 region has 16 residues. V lost 6 bases, J lost 4 bases, and 21 bases lay in between. The germline gives CDR1 LNHDA, CDR2 SQIVND (reference sequence). The CDR3 here is CASSNGPRGGSYGYTF. The CDR3, as DNA: TGTGCCAGTAGCAATGGGCCAAGGGGAGGAAGCTATGGCTACACCTTC.

This clonotype was seen a few times. The chain joins TRBV5-1 to TRBJ2-5; the match to TRBD2 covers 7 bases. Germline CDR1 and CDR2: SGHRS and YFSETQ. The CDR3 spans 15 residues. The V gene end was trimmed by 0 bases and the J gene end by 7 bases; junction bases not matched to a gene: 9. CDR3 bases: TGCGCCAGCAGCTTGGGCAGCGGGGTTAAGGGGACCCAGTACTTC. The encoded protein is CASSLGSGVKGTQYF.

V usage is TRBV5-6 and J usage is TRBJ1-2; unclear D gene. The CDR3 has 11 residues. Germline V CDR1 and CDR2: SGHDT, YYEEEE. V was shortened by 0 bases and J by 8 bases, with 5 bases between the two germline ends. CDR3 in DNA: TGTGCCAGCAGCTTGGCGTGGGGCTACACCTTC. It is translated as CASSLAWGYTF.

This clonotype was picked up a small number of times. The chain couples TRBV19 to TRBJ1-5; 12 bases match TRBD1. Germline-derived CDR1 and CDR2 are LNHDA and SQIVND (reference sequence). This CDR3 is 14 amino acids long. The trim removed 10 bases at V and 6 bases at J, leaving 7 bases unmatched. This CDR3 is CATMGQGASQPQHF. DNA for the CDR3: TGTGCCACTATGGGACAGGGGGCCTCTCAGCCCCAGCATTTT.

This sequence joins TRBV11-2 and TRBJ1-4; D not resolved. CDR3 length: 15 residues. Germline CDR1 SGHAT, CDR2 FQNNGV. The V end was cut by 4 bases, the J end by 10 bases, with 19 bases between. CDR3 sequence reads: CASSSRTGERRKLFF. CDR3 coding DNA: TGTGCCAGCAGCTCCCGGACCGGGGAGCGGAGAAAACTGTTTTTT.

Many counts were recorded for this clonotype. This chain connects TRBV20-1 to TRBJ1-2; D is ambiguous. Germline V gives CDR1 DFQATT, CDR2 SNEGSKA (reference sequence). V gave up 6 bases and J gave up 8 bases, with 13 bases separating them. The CDR3 spans 11 residues. The CDR3 loop is CSAQISGGYTF. CDR3 bases: TGCAGTGCCCAAATTTCGGGGGGCTACACCTTC.

This chain joins TRBV29-1 and TRBJ2-3; D is ambiguous. V was pared by 4 bases and J by 1 base, with 9 bases between. Germline CDR1 and CDR2: SQVTM and ANQGSEA. The CDR3 is made up of 13 amino acids. CDR3 sequence: CSVGRGRTDTQYF. In DNA, the CDR3 is TGCAGCGTTGGACGAGGTCGCACAGATACGCAGTATTTT.

This chain links TRBV28 with TRBJ2-7; tentatively, D is TRBD1 (6 bases). Trimming removed 5 bases from V and 2 bases from J, with 19 bases in between. Germline CDR1 is MDHEN and CDR2 is SYDVKM. The CDR3 has 16 amino acids. CDR3 DNA sequence: TGTGCCAGCAGTCCACTGGACAGCCGAACGGCCTACGAGCAGTACTTC. Translating it yields CASSPLDSRTAYEQYF.

This clonotype was seen more than once but under ten times. This chain joins TRBV12-3 or TRBV12-4 and TRBJ2-7; 9 bases map to TRBD1. V dropped 6 bases and J dropped 0; count of bases not matched to a gene: 3. The CDR3 extends over 14 amino acids. CDR3 nucleotide sequence: TGTGCCAGCAGGGGACAGGGTCTCTCCTACGAGCAGTACTTC. Translated: CASRGQGLSYEQYF.

This clonotype was seen a few times. The J gene is TRBJ1-1, the V gene TRBV6-1; no firm D call. Germline CDR1 is MNHNS and CDR2 is SASEGT. The CDR3 length is 14 residues. V lost 4 bases to trimming and J lost 1 base, with 10 bases between them. CDR3 amino acids: CASSVRAQNTEAFF. CDR3 nucleotides: TGTGCCAGCAGTGTTAGGGCCCAGAACACTGAAGCTTTCTTT.

The genes are TRBV3-1 and TRBJ2-1; D remains ambiguous. Trimming took 5 bases from V and 7 from J, leaving 12 bases between them. Per the germline V gene, CDR1 is LGHDT and CDR2 is YNNKEL (reference sequence). The CDR3 is made up of 13 amino acids. The CDR3: CASSSMNENEQFF. The CDR3 coding sequence is TGTGCCAGCAGCTCCATGAACGAGAATGAGCAGTTCTTC.

CDR3 residues: CASSGTGTPGNTIYF. As DNA, the CDR3 is TGTGCCAGCAGCGGAACCGGGACACCTGGAAACACCATATATTTT. This rearrangement joins TRBV9 to TRBJ1-3, with a tentative D call TRBD1 (6 bases). The CDR3 has 15 residues. Germline V gene lookup returns CDR1 SGDLS and CDR2 YYNGEE. V was cut by 3 bases and J by 2 bases, with 12 bases left in between.

This clonotype was seen a few times. This sequence joins TRBV6-2 or TRBV6-3 and TRBJ2-5; D is perhaps TRBD2 (6 bases). V was shortened by 6 bases and J by 5 bases, with 19 bases between the two germline ends. The CDR3 contains 15 residues. The germline V gene encodes CDR1 MNHEY and CDR2 SVGEGT. This CDR3 reads CASRPWTTLVETQYF. Written as DNA, the CDR3 is TGTGCCAGCAGACCATGGACTACCCTGGTGGAGACCCAGTACTTC.